Following are 7 T cell receptor beta chains from one sample sequenced in a study of chemoradiotherapy in HPV16-positive cancers. The protocol was immunoSEQ multiplex PCR, while the TCRdb copy is restricted to in-frame clones and leaves out a portion. This sample yields fewer than 7,500 clones, of which approximately 90% are seen a single time; under 2% belongs to the top ten. The sample in question was blood, obtained from a patient who underwent chemoradiotherapy. The receptor source for this set is a human donor with HPV-associated anogenital cancer.

In its sample, this clone is large. The V call is TRBV7-2, the J call TRBJ1-1; maybe TRBD1 (5 bases). Germline V gene data show CDR1 as SGHTA and CDR2 as FQGNSA. This CDR3 has 15 residues. V was clipped by 1 base and J by 7 bases, with 16 bases between them. The CDR3 sequence is CASSLVQGSGVEAFF. DNA for the CDR3: TGTGCCAGCAGCTTAGTCCAGGGATCAGGTGTTGAAGCTTTCTTT.

The chain has TRBV7-2 and TRBJ2-1; D is possibly TRBD2 (5 bases). The CDR3 has 15 amino acids. The V end lost 4 bases, the J end lost 8 bases, and 18 bases lay between the germline ends. Per germline, CDR1 SGHTA and CDR2 FQGNSA. The CDR3, as DNA: TGTGCCAGCAGCTCCCCCCCGGACGGGGTCTATGAGCAGTTCTTC. Its translation is CASSSPPDGVYEQFF.

The chain is built from TRBV5-8 and TRBJ2-7, with 8 nucleotides matching TRBD1. The CDR3 contains 15 residues. Germline CDR1 and CDR2: SGHTS and YDEGEE. V lost 3 bases and J lost 4; bases outside the gene matches: 9. The CDR3 spells CASSWLGTGRYEQYF. CDR3 DNA: TGTGCCAGCAGCTGGCTCGGGACAGGACGTTACGAGCAGTACTTC. Full variable domain (rest looked up from reference TRBV5-8 and TRBJ2-7): EAGVTQSPTHLIKTRGQQATLRCSPISGHTSVYWYQQALGLGLQFLLWYDEGEERNRGNFPPRFSGRQFPNYSSELNVNALELEDSALYLCASSWLGTGRYEQYFGPGTRLTVT.

The chain combines TRBV6-1 with TRBJ1-6; no firm D call. Trimming took 4 bases from V and 5 from J, leaving 6 bases between them. The CDR3 consists of 13 residues. The germline V gene has CDR1 MNHNS and CDR2 SASEGT. DNA for the CDR3: TGTGCCAGCAGTGTGACAAATAATTCACCCCTCCACTTT. Protein: CASSVTNNSPLHF.

The V gene is TRBV6-1, the J gene TRBJ2-7, with D perhaps TRBD1 or TRBD2 (5 bases each). V dropped 1 base and J dropped 10 bases, with 14 bases sitting between them. In germline, CDR1 is MNHNS, CDR2 SASEGT. The CDR3 contains 13 residues. Written as DNA, the CDR3 is TGTGCCAGCAGTGAAGTAGGGCAGGGAGTTCAGTACTTC. Its protein is CASSEVGQGVQYF.

This rearrangement joins TRBV2 to TRBJ2-7; D is undetermined. There are 14 residues in the CDR3. Looked up from germline, CDR1 is SNHLY and CDR2 is FYNNEI. Deletions cut 0 bases from V and 4 bases from J, with 10 bases between. The CDR3 coding sequence is TGTGCCAGCAGTGAAGCTACGACAAGGTACGAGCAGTACTTC. Amino acid sequence: CASSEATTRYEQYF.

The chain employs TRBV7-2 and TRBJ2-2, with D perhaps being TRBD1 or TRBD2 (5 bases each). Looked up from germline, CDR1 is SGHTA and CDR2 is FQGNSA. The CDR3 spans 15 residues. The V gene lost 5 bases and the J gene lost 5 bases, with 15 bases spanning the gap. CDR3 protein: CASSRTEWGTGELFF. For the CDR3, the DNA is TGTGCCAGCAGCAGAACAGAGTGGGGGACCGGGGAGCTGTTTTTT.